The T cell receptor (beta chain) described here comes from a study of T cell repertoires in cytomegalovirus infection. Study-wide findings and caveats: Dominating the ex vivo response were TCR beta clonotypes that were CMV-specific and HLA-C-restricted.

Using its own MiXCR run on the reads, TCRdb lists one record per CDR3 protein. The repertoire holds more than 250,000 distinct CDR3 sequences, with 25% as singletons. This clonotype was detected a few times. Its antigen is unknown. Sequenced here: cultured PBMCs, sampled from culture after CMV antigen stimulation. The receptor was derived from a human donor in good health (CMV status not recorded). Some clones in this sample may be carry-over from other donors' samples.

This CDR3 is CASSYSTGRDEQYV. As DNA, the CDR3 is TGTGCCAGCAGTTACTCGACAGGGCGAGACGAGCAGTACGTC. This sequence joins TRBV6-2 or TRBV6-3 and TRBJ2-7; TRBD1 matches at 7 bases. There are 14 residues in the CDR3. The V and J ends lost 0 bases and 5 bases, in that order; junction bases with no gene match: 4. Germline assignment: CDR1 MNHEY and CDR2 SVGEGT.